This note documents a single T cell receptor beta chain sequence. Its antigen is unknown. The data were obtained in a study of shared clonotypes between healthy human individuals. Donors comprised healthy HIV-negative adults lacking recent acute infections or vaccinations. The CDR3 spans 16 residues. With 1 base removed from V and 5 bases from J, the gap between germline ends came to 15 bases. In germline, CDR1 is SGHAT, CDR2 FQNNGV. Sorted subsets were amplified in replicate PCRs using approximately 0.2 ug DNA, tens of thousands of T cell genomes. The data were produced by immunoSEQ multiplex PCR, yet TCRdb's version contains in-frame clones alone and is incomplete. The sample includes over 95,000 clones, 68% seen only once; the top ten take over 20%. General study points: Sequencing depth was expected to influence donor clonotype sharing.

The receptor was isolated from a woman in her 30s in good health. The specimen sequenced was memory CD8+ T cells sorted from blood. Subset: CD45RO+ cells pooled with CCR7-negative TemRA cells. This rearrangement joins TRBV11-2 to TRBJ2-1; D remains unclear. The CDR3 DNA is TGTGCCAGCAGCTTAGGTGATCGGCTAGGACACAATGAGCAGTTCTTC. Translating gives CASSLGDRLGHNEQFF.